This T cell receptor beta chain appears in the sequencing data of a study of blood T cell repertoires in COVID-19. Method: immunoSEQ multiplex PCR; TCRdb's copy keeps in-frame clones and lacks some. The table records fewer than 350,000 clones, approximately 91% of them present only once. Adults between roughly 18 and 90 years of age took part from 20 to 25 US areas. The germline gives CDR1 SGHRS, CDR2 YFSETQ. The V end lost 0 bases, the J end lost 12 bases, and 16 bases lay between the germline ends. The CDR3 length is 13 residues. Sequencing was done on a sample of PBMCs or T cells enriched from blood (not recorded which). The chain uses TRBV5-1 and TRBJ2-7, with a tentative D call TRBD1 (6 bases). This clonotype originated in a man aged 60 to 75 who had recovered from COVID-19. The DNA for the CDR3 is TGCGCCAGCAGCTTGGAGGGGGTTGGGGTCGCGTACTTC. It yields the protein CASSLEGVGVAYF.